Described below is a single T cell receptor (beta chain) sequence and its context. Its antigen is still unknown. The length of the CDR3 is 16 residues. CDR1 is MNHNY, CDR2 SVGAGI, per germline (reference sequence). Trimming removed 2 bases from V and 4 bases from J; junction bases left unmatched: 7. This record belongs to a study of T cells in localized non-small cell lung cancer. Sequencing was performed with immunoSEQ multiplex PCR; in TCRdb, only in-frame clones are kept and a portion is missing. Of around 100,000 clones in the sample, about 87% are singletons; the top ten hold around 14%. Study conclusions and caveats: Adjacent uninvolved lung tissue had the highest T cell clonality, exceeding tumor. A denser population of T cells in blood accompanied longer overall survival. Appearance in adjacent lung was seen for a median around 58 of the top 100 tumor clones.

The sequence derives from a man aged 40-75 years with stage I squamous cell lung carcinoma. This material consisted of peripheral blood, taken before any cancer treatment. This rearrangement joins TRBV6-6 to TRBJ1-5, with 8 bases identical to TRBD1. The CDR3 reads CASSYVGTGTNQPQHF. In DNA form, the CDR3 reads TGTGCCAGCAGTTACGTAGGGACAGGAACAAATCAGCCCCAGCATTTT.